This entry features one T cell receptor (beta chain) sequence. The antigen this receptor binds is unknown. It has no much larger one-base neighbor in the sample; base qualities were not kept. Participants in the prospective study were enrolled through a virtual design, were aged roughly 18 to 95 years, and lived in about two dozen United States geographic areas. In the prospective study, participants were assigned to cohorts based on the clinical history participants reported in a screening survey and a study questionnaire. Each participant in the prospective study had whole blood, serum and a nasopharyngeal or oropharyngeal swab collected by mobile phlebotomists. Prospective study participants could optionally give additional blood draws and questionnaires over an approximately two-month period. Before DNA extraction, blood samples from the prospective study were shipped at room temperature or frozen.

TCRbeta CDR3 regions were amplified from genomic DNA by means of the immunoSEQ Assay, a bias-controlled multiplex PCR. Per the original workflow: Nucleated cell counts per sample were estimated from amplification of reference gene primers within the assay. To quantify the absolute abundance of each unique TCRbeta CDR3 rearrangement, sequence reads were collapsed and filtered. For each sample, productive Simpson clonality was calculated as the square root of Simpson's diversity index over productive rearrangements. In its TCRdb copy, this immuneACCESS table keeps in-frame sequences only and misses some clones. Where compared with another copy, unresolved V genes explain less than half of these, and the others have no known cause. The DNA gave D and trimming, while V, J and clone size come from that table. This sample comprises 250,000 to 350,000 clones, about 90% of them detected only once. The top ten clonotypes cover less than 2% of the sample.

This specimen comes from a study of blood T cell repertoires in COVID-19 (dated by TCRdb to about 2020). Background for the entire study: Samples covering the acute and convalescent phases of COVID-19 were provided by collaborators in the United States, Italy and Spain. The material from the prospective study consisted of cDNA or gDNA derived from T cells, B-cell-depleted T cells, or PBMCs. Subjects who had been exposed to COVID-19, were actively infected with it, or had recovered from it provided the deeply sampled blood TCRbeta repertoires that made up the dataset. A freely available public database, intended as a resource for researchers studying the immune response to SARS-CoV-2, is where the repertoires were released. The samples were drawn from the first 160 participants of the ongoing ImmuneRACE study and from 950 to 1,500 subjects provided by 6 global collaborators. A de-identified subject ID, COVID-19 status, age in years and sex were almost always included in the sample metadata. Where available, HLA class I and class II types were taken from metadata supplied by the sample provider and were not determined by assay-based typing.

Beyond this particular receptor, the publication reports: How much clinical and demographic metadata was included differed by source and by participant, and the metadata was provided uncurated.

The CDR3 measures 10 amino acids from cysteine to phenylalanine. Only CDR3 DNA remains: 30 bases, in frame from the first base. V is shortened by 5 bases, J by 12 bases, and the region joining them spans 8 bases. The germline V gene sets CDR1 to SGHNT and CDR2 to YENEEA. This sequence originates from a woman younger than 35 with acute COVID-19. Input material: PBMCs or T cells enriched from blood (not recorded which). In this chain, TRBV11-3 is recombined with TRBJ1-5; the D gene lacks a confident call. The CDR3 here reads CASSLALQHF. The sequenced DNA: TGTGCCAGCAGCCTAGCCCTCCAGCATTTT.